This TCR beta chain was recovered during a study of T cells in Graves' hyperthyroidism and ophthalmopathy. About the study: Peripheral blood was drawn at first diagnosis, prior to all treatment.

RNA transcripts gave rise to amplified TCR beta CDR3 regions. The HTBI primer set drove a first-round RT-PCR of the TCR CDR3. TCRdb re-derived calls from the multiplex PCR reads in MiXCR, one entry per CDR3 protein. The table has about 560,000 distinct CDR3 sequences, approximately 16% seen once; the top ten hold approximately 18%. The sample holds a few counts of this clonotype. Newly diagnosed hyperthyroidism patients aged 18 to 65 years had disease lasting under 2 months. Fresh peripheral blood, approximately 9.7 ml, was the source of the PBMCs. This CDR3 comprises 14 residues. Trimming removed 6 bases from V and 5 bases from J; junction bases left unmatched: 9. CDR1 is SQVTM and CDR2 is ANQGSEA in the germline V gene.

V is TRBV29-1 and J is TRBJ1-5; 8 bases are shared with TRBD1. This TCR derives from a young woman with Graves' hyperthyroidism. Sequenced sample: blood. The CDR3 bases are TGCAGCGTCGCCGACAGGGGACCTTATCAGCCCCAGCATTTT. Protein: CSVADRGPYQPQHF. Based on the CDR3 plus reference TRBV29-1 and TRBJ1-5, the full variable domain is SAVISQKPSRDICQRGTSLTIQCQVDSQVTMMFWYRQQPGQSLTLIATANQGSEATYESGFVIDKFPISRPNLTFSTLTVSNMSPEDSSIYLCSVADRGPYQPQHFGDGTRLSIL.